This TCR beta chain was documented in a study of shared clonotypes between healthy human individuals. Study-level background: Per donor, three plates held CD4 naive cells, three held CD4 memory, two held CD8 naive and one held CD8 memory.

Deep-level assay runs were performed. Generated by immunoSEQ multiplex PCR, the TCRdb table keeps only in-frame clones and is missing some. The sample yields hundreds of thousands of clones, around 97% seen once. Donors comprised only Caucasian adults living in Nashville, Tennessee. Broader study findings: Naive CD4 clonotypes overlapped across a few donors at roughly 5.1%.

Germline lookup yields CDR1 KGHSH and CDR2 LQKENI. The ends lost 6 bases at V and 7 bases at J; junction bases unmatched: 9. The CDR3 sequence is 15 residues long. On this clone itself: Its antigen is as yet unknown.

The chain carries TRBV18 and TRBJ2-1, with 10 positions matching TRBD2. The sequence was obtained from a woman aged 30 to 39 in good health. Sequenced sample: naive CD4+ T cells sorted from blood. As to subset: CD45RA+ positively selected. The CDR3 loop reads CASSFQREGLNEQFF. The CDR3 DNA sequence: TGTGCCAGCTCTTTTCAGCGGGAGGGCTTAAATGAGCAGTTCTTC.